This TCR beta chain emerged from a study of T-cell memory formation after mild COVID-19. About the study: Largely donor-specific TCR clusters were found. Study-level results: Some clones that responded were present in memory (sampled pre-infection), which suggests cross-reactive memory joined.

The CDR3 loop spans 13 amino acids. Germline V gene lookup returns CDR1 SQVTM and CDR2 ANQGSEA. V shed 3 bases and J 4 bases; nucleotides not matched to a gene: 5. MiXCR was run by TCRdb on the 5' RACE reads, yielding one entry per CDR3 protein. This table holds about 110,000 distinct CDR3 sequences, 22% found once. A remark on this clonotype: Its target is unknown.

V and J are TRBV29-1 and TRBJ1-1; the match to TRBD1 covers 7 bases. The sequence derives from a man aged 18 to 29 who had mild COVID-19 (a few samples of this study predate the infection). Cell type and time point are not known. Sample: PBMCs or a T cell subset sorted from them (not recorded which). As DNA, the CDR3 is TGCAGCGTTGAGGCTGCAGGGGGCACTGAAGCTTTCTTT. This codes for CSVEAAGGTEAFF.